One sample yielded the 21 T cell receptor beta chains listed below, sequenced in a study of T cell responses to AZD1222 COVID-19 vaccine. Libraries were prepared by immunoSEQ multiplex PCR; TCRdb keeps only in-frame clonotypes and omits some of them. Counted here are over 100,000 clones, 75% to 95% occurring once; the ten biggest clones make up 6.9%. Source: peripheral blood, taken on day 0 of AZD1222 vaccination. These receptors all stem from an adult in good health.

The chain combines TRBV5-4 with TRBJ2-3; D not certain. Germline V CDR1 and CDR2: SGHNT, YYREEE (reference sequence). CDR3 length equals 16 residues. V lost 3 bases and J lost 3, with 17 bases in between. The CDR3 spells CASSSYRARKTDTQYF. The CDR3 DNA reads TGTGCCAGCAGCTCCTACCGGGCCCGGAAGACAGATACGCAGTATTTT.

This chain joins TRBV2 and TRBJ1-6, with 10 nucleotides matching TRBD1. The germline gives CDR1 SNHLY, CDR2 FYNNEI. J gave up 8 bases and V 6 bases, and 7 bases lay outside the gene matches. The CDR3 extends over 15 amino acids. Here the CDR3 DNA reads TGTGCCAGCAGATACGGGACAGGGGTGGATTCACCCCTCCACTTT. Translated: CASRYGTGVDSPLHF. Complete variable domain (other parts from reference TRBV2 and TRBJ1-6): EPEVTQTPSHQVTQMGQEVILRCVPISNHLYFYWYRQILGQKVEFLVSFYNNEISEKSEIFDDQFSVERPDGSNFTLKIRSTKLEDSAMYFCASRYGTGVDSPLHFGNGTRLTVT.

V and J are TRBV7-3 and TRBJ1-1; D is perhaps TRBD1 (6 bases). V dropped 10 bases and J dropped 7 bases, with 19 bases sitting between them. Germline CDR1 is SGHTA and CDR2 is FQGTGA. The CDR3 runs 13 residues. The CDR3 reads CANNSTGSIEAFF. DNA for the CDR3: TGTGCCAACAACTCCACAGGGTCTATTGAAGCTTTCTTT. Supplemented by reference TRBV7-3 and TRBJ1-1, the full variable domain reads GAGVSQTPSNKVTEKGKYVELRCDPISGHTALYWYRQSLGQGPEFLIYFQGTGAADDSGLPNDRFFAVRPEGSVSTLKIQRTERGDSAVYLCANNSTGSIEAFFGQGTRLTVV.

The rearrangement uses TRBV24-1 and TRBJ2-2; D is perhaps TRBD1 or TRBD2 (7 bases each). This CDR3 has 14 residues. The ends were cut back, 12 bases at V and 3 bases at J, with 16 bases in the middle. In germline, CDR1 is KGHDR, CDR2 SFDVKD. Here the CDR3 DNA reads TGTGCCGCGAGGGGAGGGGGCGACACCGGGGAGCTGTTTTTT. Protein sequence: CAARGGGDTGELFF.

In this sample, this clone turned up once. The gene calls are TRBV5-1 and TRBJ1-2, with TRBD1 matching 12 bases. CDR1 and CDR2 from the germline V gene are SGHRS and YFSETQ. The CDR3 extends over 15 amino acids. Trimming at V came to 3 bases and at J to 2 bases, leaving 2 bases not matched to a gene. CDR3 in DNA: TGCGCCAGCAGCTCGGGACAGGGGGCGAACTATGGCTACACCTTC. This gives the protein CASSSGQGANYGYTF.

The chain employs TRBV14 and TRBJ1-5; D uncertain. V lost 1 base, J lost 4 bases, and 5 bases lay in between. Germline values: CDR1 SGHDN, CDR2 FVKESK. The CDR3 consists of 13 residues. CDR3 sequence reads: CASSQAGNQPQHF. DNA for the CDR3: TGTGCCAGCAGCCAAGCTGGAAATCAGCCCCAGCATTTT.

The chain combines TRBV6-5 with TRBJ2-1, with no clear D. From germline, CDR1 is MNHEY and CDR2 SVGAGI. This CDR3 is built from 15 residues. V was pared by 2 bases and J by 0 bases, with 8 bases between. The CDR3: CASSYGLSSYNEQFF. Written as DNA, the CDR3 is TGTGCCAGCAGTTACGGATTAAGCTCCTACAATGAGCAGTTCTTC.

Comment on this clone: Other DNA sequences from this sample encode an identical CDR3 as well. Written as DNA, the CDR3 is TGTGCCAGCAGTTATAGTCAGGGGGCCTACGAGCAGTACTTC. Translated: CASSYSQGAYEQYF. The chain uses TRBV6-5 and TRBJ2-7; TRBD1 matches 7 bases. From germline, CDR1 is MNHEY and CDR2 SVGAGI. J lost 2 bases, V lost 3 bases, and 4 bases had no gene match. The CDR3 covers 14 residues.

J is TRBJ2-2 and V is TRBV5-1, with 10 positions matching TRBD1. From germline, CDR1 is SGHRS and CDR2 YFSETQ. J was trimmed by 3 bases and V by 4 bases; bases with no gene match: 9. This CDR3 contains 17 residues. The CDR3 reads CASSMELDRGDTGELFF. CDR3 nucleotides: TGCGCCAGCAGCATGGAGCTGGACAGGGGGGACACCGGGGAGCTGTTTTTT.

The rearrangement uses TRBV12-3 or TRBV12-4 and TRBJ2-1; D remains unclear. The CDR3 contains 13 residues. V was clipped by 1 base and J by 5 bases, with 6 bases between them. The CDR3 DNA reads TGTGCCAGCAGTTTAGGGCTCAACAATGAGCAGTTCTTC. Translation: CASSLGLNNEQFF.

This chain connects TRBV19 to TRBJ1-2, with D uncertain. This CDR3 has 14 amino acids. In germline, CDR1 is LNHDA, CDR2 SQIVND (reference sequence). Trimming removed 3 bases from V and 2 bases from J, with 10 bases in between. The CDR3 loop is CASSMSGKNYGYTF. Here the CDR3 DNA reads TGTGCCAGTAGTATGTCGGGGAAGAACTATGGCTACACCTTC.

The J gene is TRBJ1-2, the V gene TRBV7-2; D is uncertain. Deletions cut 3 bases from V and 3 bases from J, with 2 bases between. Germline V gene lookup returns CDR1 SGHTA and CDR2 FQGNSA. This CDR3 is 11 amino acids long. The chain's CDR3 is CASSFHYGYTF. CDR3 DNA sequence: TGTGCCAGCAGCTTCCACTATGGCTACACCTTC. Full variable domain (rest looked up from reference TRBV7-2 and TRBJ1-2): GAGVSQSPSNKVTEKGKDVELRCDPISGHTALYWYRQSLGQGLEFLIYFQGNSAPDKSGLPSDRFSAERTGGSVSTLTIQRTQQEDSAVYLCASSFHYGYTFGSGTRLTVV.

The V call is TRBV10-3, the J call TRBJ1-4; 12 positions match TRBD1. This CDR3 has 14 residues. J lost 7 bases, V lost 6 bases, and 3 bases had no gene match. Germline values: CDR1 ENHRY, CDR2 SYGVKD. The CDR3: CAIRGQGASEKLFF. For the CDR3, the DNA is TGTGCCATCAGGGGACAGGGGGCGAGTGAAAAACTGTTTTTT.

This sequence joins TRBV5-4 and TRBJ2-5, with a weak D call TRBD1 (7 bases). Trimming shortened V by 0 bases and J by 5 bases, and 17 bases separated the two germline ends. Germline V gene sequence: CDR1 SGHNT, CDR2 YYREEE (reference sequence). This CDR3 has 16 amino acids. The CDR3 protein is CASSLGAQGRLETQYF. The CDR3 bases are TGTGCCAGCAGCTTGGGGGCACAGGGGAGGTTGGAGACCCAGTACTTC.

This rearrangement joins TRBV4-3 to TRBJ2-7, with 13 bases that match TRBD2. Germline CDR1 is LGHNA and CDR2 is YSLEER. Trimming took 0 bases from V and 1 from J; bases not matched to a gene: 6. CDR3 length: 18 residues. The CDR3 here is CASSQDMGLAGRSYEQYF. The CDR3 DNA is TGCGCCAGCAGCCAAGATATGGGACTAGCGGGACGTTCCTACGAGCAGTACTTC.

This clone turned up a few times. V is TRBV19 and J is TRBJ2-7; D possibly corresponds to TRBD2 (5 bases). The V and J ends lost 10 bases and 1 base respectively, with 11 bases between them. Germline V gives CDR1 LNHDA, CDR2 SQIVND (reference sequence). The CDR3 covers 12 residues. CDR3 sequence (DNA): TGTGCCACAGGACGGGGTTCCTACGAGCAGTACTTC. Encoded protein: CATGRGSYEQYF.

This chain links TRBV18 with TRBJ1-2; the match to TRBD1 covers 12 bases. Germline trimming cut 4 bases from V and 0 bases from J; bases unmatched to any gene: 3. This CDR3 is built from 16 residues. CDR1 KGHSH and CDR2 LQKENI come from the germline V gene. The CDR3 sequence: CASSRGTGGPNYGYTF. As DNA, the CDR3 is TGTGCCAGCTCACGAGGGACAGGGGGCCCTAACTATGGCTACACCTTC.

This sequence joins TRBV10-3 and TRBJ2-1, with D possibly being TRBD1 or TRBD2 (5 bases each). V was cut by 2 bases and J by 3 bases, with 17 bases left in between. The CDR3 totals 17 residues. Germline V gene lookup returns CDR1 ENHRY and CDR2 SYGVKD. CDR3 in DNA: TGTGCCATCAGTGAGCCCCCTAGAGGGGTACTCTACAATGAGCAGTTCTTC. This gives the protein CAISEPPRGVLYNEQFF.

This clone was seen a handful of times. The gene calls are TRBV6-6 and TRBJ2-7; 10 positions match TRBD1. The V gene's germline CDR1 is MNHNY and CDR2 SVGAGI (reference sequence). The CDR3 runs to 14 residues. V was clipped by 6 bases and J by 2 bases; unmatched bases: 4. The CDR3 spells CASRSGTGAYEQYF. The CDR3 nucleotides are TGTGCCAGCAGATCCGGGACAGGGGCCTACGAGCAGTACTTC.

V usage is TRBV13 and J usage is TRBJ2-3, with a tentative D call TRBD2 (5 bases). Germline V lookup: CDR1 PRHDT, CDR2 FYEKMQ (reference sequence). The CDR3 runs to 14 residues. With 2 bases removed from V and 0 bases from J, the gap between germline ends came to 6 bases. CDR3 in DNA: TGTGCCAGCAGCTTAAGGACTAGCACAGATACGCAGTATTTT. Translated: CASSLRTSTDTQYF.

This chain joins TRBV28 and TRBJ2-6; 7 positions match TRBD1. The CDR3 is 19 residues long. Germline-derived CDR1 and CDR2 are MDHEN and SYDVKM. V trimming: 4 bases; J trimming: 0 bases; junction bases outside the gene matches: 12. The DNA for the CDR3 is TGTGCCAGCAGTTCCTATTACAGGGGCCGGGACTCTGGGGCCAACGTCCTGACTTTC. Its protein is CASSSYYRGRDSGANVLTF.